The sequence of this TCR beta chain was determined in a study of blood T cell repertoires in COVID-19. Study-level information: Acute and convalescent COVID-19 samples came from the United States, Italy and Spain. PBMCs, B-cell-depleted T cells, or T cells were the source of the cDNA or gDNA that made up the material.

The CDR3 length is 15 residues. Trimming removed 6 bases from V and 4 bases from J; junction bases left unmatched: 6. Germline V lookup: CDR1 MNHEY, CDR2 SVGAGI. Authors' data handling: Reference gene primer amplification gave nucleated cell count estimates. Measured with immunoSEQ multiplex PCR; TCRdb has only the in-frame clones, and not every one. That table gives V, J and clone size, and the DNA gave D and trimming. The data contain roughly 97,000 clones, about 80% of them singletons. The material sequenced was peripheral blood. The TCR was taken from a man between 60 and 75 years old with acute or convalescent COVID-19. The J gene is TRBJ2-5, the V gene TRBV6-5, with 12 nucleotides matching TRBD2. CDR3 in amino acids: CASRRGLAGLETQYF. In nucleotides, the CDR3 is TGTGCCAGCAGGCGCGGACTAGCGGGGTTAGAGACCCAGTACTTC.